This record looks at one TCR beta chain sequence and its context. This record belongs to a study of blood T cell repertoires in COVID-19. Clones were read by immunoSEQ multiplex PCR, and TCRdb kept only the in-frame ones, dropping some. The sample includes a few hundred thousand clones, around 89% of them seen just once. The CDR3 runs 16 residues. V lost 4 bases and J 1 base, leaving 16 bases between the germline ends. Looked up from germline, CDR1 is LGHNA and CDR2 is YNFKEQ. This rearrangement joins TRBV4-2 to TRBJ1-1; D is perhaps TRBD1 (6 bases). The source is a man in his forties with acute or convalescent COVID-19. The sequenced sample was peripheral blood. CDR3 residues: CASSPITDRSNTEAFF. The CDR3 DNA reads as TGTGCCAGCAGCCCTATAACGGACAGATCGAACACTGAAGCTTTCTTT.